Listed below are T cell receptor beta chains from one sample, sequenced in a study of blood T cell repertoires in COVID-19. The method was immunoSEQ multiplex PCR; TCRdb's version includes in-frame clones alone and lacks a portion of them. The repertoire consists of about 180,000 clones, with roughly 88% occurring once and the leading ten covering around 9%. Sequencing input: PBMCs or T cells enriched from blood (not recorded which). The receptors shown here come from a woman in her 30s who had recovered from COVID-19. Each CDR3 is given with its conserved first and last residue. D genes are given only for firm matches. Where a row states a size, it is once, few, many or the class of an expanded clone; other rows omit it.

TGTGCCAGCAGTACTGACAGGGTCCCTGAAGCTTTCTTT	CASSTDRVPEAFF	TRBD1	NA	13	TRBV12-3/TRBV12-4	TRBJ1-1
TGTGCCACCAGTGATTCTAGACAGGGTCGGAACTATGGCTACACCTTC	CATSDSRQGRNYGYTF	TRBD1	NA	16	TRBV24-1	TRBJ1-2
TGTGCCAGTAGCCTAGCGGGATTTACAGATACGCAGTATTTT	CASSLAGFTDTQYF	TRBD2	once	14	TRBV19	TRBJ2-3
TGTGCCAGCAGTGCGGACACTGAAGCTTTCTTT	CASSADTEAFF	NA	NA	11	TRBV2	TRBJ1-1
TGTGCCAGCAGCCTGGACAGATGGAACACTGAAGCTTTCTTT	CASSLDRWNTEAFF	NA	NA	14	TRBV3-1/TRBV3-2	TRBJ1-1
TGCAGTGCTAGCATGAACACTGAAGCTTTCTTT	CSASMNTEAFF	NA	NA	11	TRBV20-1	TRBJ1-1
TGTGCCAGCAGTTACGGTGCGGGAGGTCTCGACAATGAGCAGTTCTTC	CASSYGAGGLDNEQFF	TRBD2	NA	16	TRBV6-2/TRBV6-3	TRBJ2-1
TGTGCCAGCAAAGCGACGCAATTTGGTGCAGATACGCAGTATTTT	CASKATQFGADTQYF	NA	NA	15	TRBV28	TRBJ2-3
TGTGCCAGCAGCCCTTCGGGTACTGGAAACACCATATATTTT	CASSPSGTGNTIYF	NA	NA	14	TRBV7-9	TRBJ1-3
TGCGCCAGCAGGCCATGGACAGAATCTAATGAAAAACTGTTTTTT	CASRPWTESNEKLFF	NA	NA	15	TRBV10-1	TRBJ1-4
TGTGCCAGCAGCGTAGCCTCACAAGGGACTAGCGGTTGGTTCAATGAGCAGTTCTTC	CASSVASQGTSGWFNEQFF	TRBD2	NA	19	TRBV9	TRBJ2-1
TGCGCCAGCAGCCAAGGGGTCGGGGAGCAGTACTTC	CASSQGVGEQYF	NA	NA	12	TRBV4-1	TRBJ2-7
TGTGCCAGCAGACCGGGACTAGATACGCAGTATTTT	CASRPGLDTQYF	NA	few	12	TRBV6-5	TRBJ2-3
TGTGCCACCGAGTACGCCGGGGAGCTGTTTTTT	CATEYAGELFF	NA	NA	11	TRBV24-1	TRBJ2-2
TGTGCCAGCAGCTTCGAAAAAGGGCAGGGCGATAACTACAATGAGCAGTTCTTC	CASSFEKGQGDNYNEQFF	NA	NA	18	TRBV7-8	TRBJ2-1
TGTGCCAGCAGGATGGGGGGAAGCTCCTACAATGAGCAGTTCTTC	CASRMGGSSYNEQFF	NA	NA	15	TRBV2	TRBJ2-1
TGTGCCAGCAGCTTTGGGACAGGTTACATGAACACTGAAGCTTTCTTT	CASSFGTGYMNTEAFF	TRBD1	NA	16	TRBV7-9	TRBJ1-1
TGTGCCAGCAGTTACCTCGGAGGGGACCACACTGAAGCTTTCTTT	CASSYLGGDHTEAFF	NA	NA	15	TRBV6-5	TRBJ1-1
TGTGCCAGTAGACACAGGGCGAACACTGAAGCTTTCTTT	CASRHRANTEAFF	NA	once	13	TRBV19	TRBJ1-1